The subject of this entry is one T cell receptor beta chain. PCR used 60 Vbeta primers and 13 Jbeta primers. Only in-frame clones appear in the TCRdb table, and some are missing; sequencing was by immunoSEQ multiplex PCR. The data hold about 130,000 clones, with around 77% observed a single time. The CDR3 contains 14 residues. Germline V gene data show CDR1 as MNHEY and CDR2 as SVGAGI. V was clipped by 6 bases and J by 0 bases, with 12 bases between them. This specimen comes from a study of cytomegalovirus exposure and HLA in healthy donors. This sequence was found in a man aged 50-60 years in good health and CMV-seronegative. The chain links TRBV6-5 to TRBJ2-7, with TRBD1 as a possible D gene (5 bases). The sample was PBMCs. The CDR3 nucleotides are TGTGCCAGCAGGGTCTGGGGCAGCTCCTACGAGCAGTACTTC. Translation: CASRVWGSSYEQYF.